Listed here are 10 T cell receptor beta chains from one sample, sequenced in a study of human T cells and chemical hapten exposure. Indicated time point: pre-sensitization, week 0. Treatment noted: therapeutic diphenylcyclopropenone sensitization with weekly scalp DPC. TCRdb independently ran MiXCR on the RACE reads; one entry per CDR3 protein. The sample has 60,000 to 75,000 distinct CDR3 sequences, around 7% seen once. The source material was whole blood, sampled in connection with sensitization to the hapten diphenylcyclopropenone (DPC). These TCRs come from a woman in her twenties or thirties with alopecia areata. Some clones in this sample may be carry-over from other donors' samples.

The sample holds many counts of this clonotype. The gene calls are TRBV6-5 and TRBJ1-6; a weak D match, TRBD1 (6 bases). This CDR3 has 14 residues. Germline V gives CDR1 MNHEY, CDR2 SVGAGI. V was trimmed by 6 bases and J by 5 bases, leaving 11 bases between them. CDR3 sequence: CASSFGTHNSPLHF. CDR3 DNA: TGTGCCAGCAGCTTCGGGACACATAATTCACCCCTCCACTTT.

This clonotype was seen many times. J is TRBJ2-2 and V is TRBV10-3; D is uncertain. CDR1 is ENHRY and CDR2 is SYGVKD in the germline V gene. The V end lost 9 bases, the J end lost 4 bases, and 18 bases lay between the germline ends. The CDR3 runs to 15 residues. The CDR3 region is CAIRTERIGTGELFF. The DNA of the CDR3 is TGTGCCATTAGAACAGAACGAATAGGCACCGGGGAGCTGTTTTTT.

CDR3 amino acids: CSARRTGGGSGANVLTF. CDR3 sequence (DNA): TGCAGTGCTAGAAGAACAGGGGGGGGATCTGGGGCCAACGTCCTGACTTTC. The chain couples TRBV20-1 to TRBJ2-6, with a possible D match to TRBD1 (8 bases). This CDR3 is built from 17 residues. CDR1 and CDR2 from the germline V gene are DFQATT and SNEGSKA (reference sequence). Trimming shortened V by 2 bases and J by 1 base, and 15 bases separated the two germline ends.

Ten or more counts support this clonotype. The chain couples TRBV6-5 to TRBJ1-5; possible D gene TRBD1, 5 bases. The CDR3 length is 15 residues. CDR1 is MNHEY, CDR2 SVGAGI, per germline. Trimming shortened V by 0 bases and J by 6 bases, and 12 bases separated the two germline ends. The CDR3 nucleotides are TGTGCCAGCAGTTACTCGGCCTCGGGGGGTCAGCCCCAGCATTTT. Translated: CASSYSASGGQPQHF.

This clonotype was picked up a small number of times. The chain employs TRBV7-9 and TRBJ2-3; 8 positions agree with TRBD2. Unmatched junction bases numbered 8, after V lost 5 bases and J lost 1 base. Germline values: CDR1 SEHNR, CDR2 FQNEAQ (reference sequence). CDR3 length: 16 amino acids. CDR3 residues: CASSTLSGGGTDTQYF. The CDR3 nucleotides are TGTGCCAGCAGCACCCTAAGCGGGGGTGGCACAGATACGCAGTATTTT. Full variable domain (remainder filled in from reference TRBV7-9 and TRBJ2-3): DTGVSQNPRHKITKRGQNVTFRCDPISEHNRLYWYRQTLGQGPEFLTYFQNEAQLEKSRLLSDRFSAERPKGSFSTLEIQRTEQGDSAMYLCASSTLSGGGTDTQYFGPGTRLTVL.

This clonotype was counted at least ten times. CDR3 DNA: TGCAGTGCTAGAGCGACCGGGACCAGAAACACCGGGGAGCTGTTTTTT. Translation: CSARATGTRNTGELFF. The gene calls are TRBV20-1 and TRBJ2-2; D possibly uses TRBD1 or TRBD2 (5 bases each). Trimming removed 1 base at V and 2 bases at J, with 14 bases between. The CDR3 is 16 amino acids. Germline V gene sequence: CDR1 DFQATT, CDR2 SNEGSKA (reference sequence).

The chain joins TRBV5-1 to TRBJ1-4; no definite D call. V lost 3 bases and J 5 bases, leaving 11 bases between the germline ends. CDR1 and CDR2 (germline): SGHRS, YFSETQ. The CDR3 runs to 14 residues. The CDR3 sequence is CASSSDGKNEKLFF. CDR3 coding DNA: TGCGCCAGCAGCTCGGACGGGAAGAATGAAAAACTGTTTTTT.

In this sample, this clonotype turned up many times. The V call is TRBV4-2, the J call TRBJ2-2, with a tentative D call TRBD2 (6 bases). Germline CDR1 reads LGHNA; CDR2 reads YNFKEQ. The ends were cut back, 1 base at V and 7 bases at J, with 7 bases in the middle. The CDR3 has 13 amino acids. The CDR3 DNA follows: TGTGCCAGCAGCCAAGCCGGGGGCGGGGAGCTGTTTTTT. Protein: CASSQAGGGELFF.

At least ten counts were recorded for this clonotype. The chain couples TRBV5-1 to TRBJ2-5, with D hard to call. The CDR3 covers 17 residues. Germline V gene lookup returns CDR1 SGHRS and CDR2 YFSETQ. Trimming left V 0 bases short and J 2 bases short, with 17 bases between. CDR3 sequence reads: CASSLAGFGSLQETQYF. As DNA, the CDR3 is TGCGCCAGCAGCTTGGCCGGTTTCGGCAGTCTTCAAGAGACCCAGTACTTC.

Ten or more counts support this clonotype. V is TRBV18 and J is TRBJ2-2; D unresolved. V gave up 1 base and J gave up 1 base, with 4 bases separating them. The CDR3 length is 14 residues. Germline CDR1 is KGHSH and CDR2 is LQKENI. Written as DNA, the CDR3 is TGTGCCAGCTCACCACAAGTGAACACCGGGGAGCTGTTTTTT. It yields the protein CASSPQVNTGELFF.